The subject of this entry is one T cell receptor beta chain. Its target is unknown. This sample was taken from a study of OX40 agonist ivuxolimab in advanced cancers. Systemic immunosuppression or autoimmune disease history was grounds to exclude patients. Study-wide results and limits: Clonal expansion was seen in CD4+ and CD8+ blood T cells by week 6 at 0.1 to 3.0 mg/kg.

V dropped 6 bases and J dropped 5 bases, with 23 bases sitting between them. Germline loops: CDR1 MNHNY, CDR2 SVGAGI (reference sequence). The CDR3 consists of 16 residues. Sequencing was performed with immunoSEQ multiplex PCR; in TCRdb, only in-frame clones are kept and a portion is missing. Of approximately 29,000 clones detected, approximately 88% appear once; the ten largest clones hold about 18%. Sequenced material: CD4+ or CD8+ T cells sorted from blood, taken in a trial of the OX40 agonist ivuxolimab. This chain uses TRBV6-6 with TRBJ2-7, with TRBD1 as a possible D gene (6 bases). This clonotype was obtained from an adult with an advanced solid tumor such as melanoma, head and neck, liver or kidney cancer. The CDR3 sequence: CASSPQGSSTGHEQYF. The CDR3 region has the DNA TGTGCCAGCAGCCCGCAGGGGTCCTCTACGGGGCACGAGCAGTACTTC.